These 5 T cell receptor beta chains came from one sample sequenced in a study of glioma-infiltrating T cells. The iRepertoire nested amplicon-rescue multiplex PCR amplified TCR alpha and beta CDR3s from RNA. From the multiplex PCR reads, TCRdb called clonotypes with MiXCR, one entry per CDR3 protein. The top ten hold around 12% of the sample, which has around 390,000 distinct CDR3 sequences, 41% seen once. The sequencing sample was made of glioma tissue, nonneoplastic brain tissue, or PBMCs (not recorded which). The receptors were gathered from a human donor with low-grade glioma or glioblastoma, undergoing nonglioma brain surgery, or in good health (not recorded which).

The chain joins TRBV28 to TRBJ2-7, with D possibly TRBD1 on 5 matching bases. Germline assignment: CDR1 MDHEN and CDR2 SYDVKM. V shed 3 bases and J shed 4 bases, with 7 bases lying between them. The CDR3 is made up of 12 amino acids. The CDR3 loop is CASSLRQYEQYF. CDR3 DNA sequence: TGTGCCAGCAGTTTGAGACAGTACGAGCAGTACTTC.

The chain couples TRBV4-1 to TRBJ2-7; D unclear. The CDR3 runs to 16 residues. Germline V lookup: CDR1 MGHRA, CDR2 YSYEKL. V dropped 4 bases and J dropped 1 base, with 17 bases sitting between them. CDR3 coding DNA: TGCGCCAGCAGCCCCGGCCGGGCTAGAGGTTCCTACGAGCAGTACTTC. Translating it yields CASSPGRARGSYEQYF.

This chain links TRBV20-1 with TRBJ2-5; D is uncertain. CDR3 length equals 15 residues. Trimming removed 5 bases at V and 1 base at J, with 17 bases between. Germline CDR1 reads DFQATT; CDR2 reads SNEGSKA (reference sequence). CDR3 loop: CSASSWADRQETQYF. In nucleotides, the CDR3 is TGCAGTGCTTCTTCGTGGGCGGACCGCCAAGAGACCCAGTACTTC.

The rearrangement uses TRBV20-1 and TRBJ2-1; no clear D. This CDR3 has 13 residues. Deletions cut 1 base from V and 9 bases from J, with 13 bases between. Germline-derived CDR1 and CDR2 are DFQATT and SNEGSKA (reference sequence). The CDR3 bases are TGCAGTGCTAGAGGGCCCGAAGCTGGTGAGCAGTTCTTC. It specifies CSARGPEAGEQFF.

The gene calls are TRBV28 and TRBJ1-2, with D maybe TRBD1 (6 bases). V gave up 4 bases and J gave up 0 bases, with 24 bases separating them. CDR1 and CDR2 from the germline V gene are MDHEN and SYDVKM. The CDR3 length is 19 residues. The CDR3 DNA is TGTGCCAGCAGTTCGACTCGGAGGATGGGGGGCCCAGCTAACTATGGCTACACCTTC. It encodes CASSSTRRMGGPANYGYTF.